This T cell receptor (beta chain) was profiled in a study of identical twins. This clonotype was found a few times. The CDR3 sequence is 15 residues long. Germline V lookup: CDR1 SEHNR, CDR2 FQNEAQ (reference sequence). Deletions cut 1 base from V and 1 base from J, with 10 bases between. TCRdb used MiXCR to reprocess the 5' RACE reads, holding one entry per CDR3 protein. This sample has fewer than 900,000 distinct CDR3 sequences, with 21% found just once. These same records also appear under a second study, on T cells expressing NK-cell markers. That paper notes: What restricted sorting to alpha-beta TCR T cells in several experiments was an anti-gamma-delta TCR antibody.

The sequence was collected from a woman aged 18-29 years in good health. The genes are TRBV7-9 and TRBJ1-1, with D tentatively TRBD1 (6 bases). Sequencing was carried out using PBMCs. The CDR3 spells CASSLVGGPNTEAFF. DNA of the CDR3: TGTGCCAGCAGCTTAGTCGGGGGCCCGAACACTGAAGCTTTCTTT.